A few counts support the clone carrying this T cell receptor (beta chain). TCRdb processed the 5' RACE reads anew with MiXCR; each CDR3 protein has one entry. The sample carries over 95,000 distinct CDR3 sequences, approximately 15% recorded once. These data are taken from a study of T cells of healthy individuals. This receptor was obtained from a human donor in good health.

The CDR3 bases are TGTGCCAGCAGTAACGACAGGGGTACAGATACGCAGTATTTT. Translated, it gives CASSNDRGTDTQYF. V is TRBV6-5 and J is TRBJ2-3; TRBD1 agrees at 8 bases. Germline V CDR1 and CDR2: MNHEY, SVGAGI. The length of the CDR3 is 14 residues. With 5 bases clipped from V and 3 bases from J, the junction kept 4 bases outside the gene matches.